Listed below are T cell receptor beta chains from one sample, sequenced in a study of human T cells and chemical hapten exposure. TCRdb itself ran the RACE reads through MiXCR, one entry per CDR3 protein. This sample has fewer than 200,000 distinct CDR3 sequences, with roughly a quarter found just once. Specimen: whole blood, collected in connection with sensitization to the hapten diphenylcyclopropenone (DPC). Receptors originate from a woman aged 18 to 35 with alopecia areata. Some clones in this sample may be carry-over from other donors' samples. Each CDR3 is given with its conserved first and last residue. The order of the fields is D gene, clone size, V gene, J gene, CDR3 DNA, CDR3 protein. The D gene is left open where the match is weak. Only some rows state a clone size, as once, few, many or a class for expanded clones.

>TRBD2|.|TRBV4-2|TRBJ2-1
TGTGCCAGCAGCCAAGATCCAGCGGGGGGAACCAATGAGCAGTTCTTC
CASSQDPAGGTNEQFF
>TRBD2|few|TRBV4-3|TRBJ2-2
TGCGCCAGCAGCCACCACCTAGCGGGAGAGGTCGGGGAGCTGTTTTTT
CASSHHLAGEVGELFF
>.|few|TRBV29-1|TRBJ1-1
TGCAGCGTTGAAAGCCATCAGAACACTGAAGCTTTCTTT
CSVESHQNTEAFF
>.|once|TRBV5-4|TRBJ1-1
TGTGCCAGCAGCTTTGTAGGGACCACTGAAGCTTTCTTT
CASSFVGTTEAFF
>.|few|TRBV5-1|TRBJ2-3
TGCGCCAGCAGCCCGAGGCAGACCAGCACAGATACGCAGTATTTT
CASSPRQTSTDTQYF
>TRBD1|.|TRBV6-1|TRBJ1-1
TGTGCCAGCGGGGACAGGGGCCGGACTGAAGCTTTCTTT
CASGDRGRTEAFF
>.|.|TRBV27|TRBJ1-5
TGTGCCAGCAGTCGAACCAGGGGTAGCAATCAGCCCCAGCATTTT
CASSRTRGSNQPQHF
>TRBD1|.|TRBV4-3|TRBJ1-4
TGCGCCAGCAGCCAGATAGGGACAGGGGCTGAAAAACTGTTTTTT
CASSQIGTGAEKLFF
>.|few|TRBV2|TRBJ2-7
TGTGCCAGCAGGAGCGGTTTTTCCTACGAGCAGTACTTC
CASRSGFSYEQYF
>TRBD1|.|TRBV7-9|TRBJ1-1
TGTGCCAGCAGCCCACAGGGGGAAAGGACTGAAGCTTTCTTT
CASSPQGERTEAFF